This is a list of T cell receptor beta chains from one sample in a study of blood T cell repertoires in COVID-19. Repertoires were generated with immunoSEQ multiplex PCR, while TCRdb's copy carries only in-frame clones and drops some. In the table there are 250,000 or so clones, approximately 90% of which are singletons. Sequencing used PBMCs or T cells enriched from blood (not recorded which). These receptors all come from a man in his forties or fifties who had been exposed to COVID-19. CDR3s include the opening cysteine and the closing phenylalanine or tryptophan. The order of the fields is V gene, clone size, J gene, D gene, CDR3 DNA, CDR3 protein. The D gene is left open where the match is weak. Clone size is not always given. Where it is, it says once, few, many or a class for expanded clones.

V gene: TRBV19; clone size: -; J gene: TRBJ1-2; D gene: -; CDR3 DNA: TGTGCCAGTAGTCCCCAGAGACAGAGTTATGGCTACACCTTC; CDR3 protein: CASSPQRQSYGYTF
V gene: TRBV19; clone size: -; J gene: TRBJ2-5; D gene: -; CDR3 DNA: TGTGCCAGTAGTAAGAGTGCCGGGTTCATGAAGGAGACCCAGTACTTC; CDR3 protein: CASSKSAGFMKETQYF
V gene: TRBV25-1; clone size: -; J gene: TRBJ1-2; D gene: -; CDR3 DNA: TGTGCCAGCAGTTTCCGGGACTATGGCTACACCTTC; CDR3 protein: CASSFRDYGYTF
V gene: TRBV7-9; clone size: -; J gene: TRBJ2-3; D gene: TRBD1; CDR3 DNA: TGTGCCAGCAGCTCGGGACAGGGGGTAACTAGCACAGATACGCAGTATTTT; CDR3 protein: CASSSGQGVTSTDTQYF
V gene: TRBV7-8; clone size: -; J gene: TRBJ1-1; D gene: -; CDR3 DNA: TGTGCCAGCAGCGCGGCATACAGGGAGAACACTGAAGCTTTCTTT; CDR3 protein: CASSAAYRENTEAFF
V gene: TRBV5-1; clone size: few; J gene: TRBJ2-1; D gene: TRBD2; CDR3 DNA: TGCGCCAGCAGCTTGGGGGACGTAGGACTAGCGGGAAATTACAATGAGCAGTTCTTC; CDR3 protein: CASSLGDVGLAGNYNEQFF
V gene: TRBV9; clone size: -; J gene: TRBJ2-7; D gene: TRBD1; CDR3 DNA: TGTGCCAGCAGCGTAGAGGGACAGGGCTCCTACGAGCAGTACTTC; CDR3 protein: CASSVEGQGSYEQYF
V gene: TRBV6-5; clone size: -; J gene: TRBJ1-2; D gene: -; CDR3 DNA: TGTGCCACGCGGGGGGTATTGAGTAACTATGGCTACACCTTC; CDR3 protein: CATRGVLSNYGYTF
V gene: TRBV7-2; clone size: -; J gene: TRBJ1-5; D gene: TRBD1; CDR3 DNA: TGTGCCAGCAGCTTGTCCGGGACAGGGGGCCCATATAGCAATCAGCCCCAGCATTTT; CDR3 protein: CASSLSGTGGPYSNQPQHF
V gene: TRBV11-2; clone size: -; J gene: TRBJ2-7; D gene: -; CDR3 DNA: TGTGCCAGCAGCTTAGAGGCTGCTTACTCCTACGAGCAGTACTTC; CDR3 protein: CASSLEAAYSYEQYF
V gene: TRBV12-3/TRBV12-4; clone size: -; J gene: TRBJ1-1; D gene: TRBD1; CDR3 DNA: TGTGCCAGCAGTTTATTAGGGGGCGAAGCTTTCTTT; CDR3 protein: CASSLLGGEAFF
V gene: TRBV3-1/TRBV3-2; clone size: -; J gene: TRBJ1-3; D gene: -; CDR3 DNA: TGTGCCAGCAGCCTCAGACAAGCCTCGTCTGGAAACACCATATATTTT; CDR3 protein: CASSLRQASSGNTIYF
V gene: TRBV5-1; clone size: -; J gene: TRBJ2-5; D gene: -; CDR3 DNA: TGCGCCAGCAGTGTCAACGGTGAGACCCAGTACTTC; CDR3 protein: CASSVNGETQYF
V gene: TRBV28; clone size: -; J gene: TRBJ2-1; D gene: -; CDR3 DNA: TGTGCCAGCAGGTCGACAGAGCCCTACAATGAGCAGTTCTTC; CDR3 protein: CASRSTEPYNEQFF
V gene: TRBV5-1; clone size: -; J gene: TRBJ1-1; D gene: -; CDR3 DNA: TGCGCCAGCAGCCAGCGACGGACGGGGGAACGGGGAGCTGAAGCTTTCTTT; CDR3 protein: CASSQRRTGERGAEAFF
V gene: TRBV7-2; clone size: -; J gene: TRBJ1-2; D gene: -; CDR3 DNA: TGTGCCAGCAGCTTAGATGTCGAGGCTAACTATGGCTACACCTTC; CDR3 protein: CASSLDVEANYGYTF
V gene: TRBV5-1; clone size: -; J gene: TRBJ2-2; D gene: TRBD1; CDR3 DNA: TGCGCCAGCAGCGGGACAGAGACGAACACCGGGGAGCTGTTTTTT; CDR3 protein: CASSGTETNTGELFF
V gene: TRBV19; clone size: -; J gene: TRBJ2-5; D gene: TRBD2; CDR3 DNA: TGTGCCAGTAGCACACTAGCGGTGCAAGAGACCCAGTACTTC; CDR3 protein: CASSTLAVQETQYF
V gene: TRBV11-2; clone size: once; J gene: TRBJ1-5; D gene: TRBD1; CDR3 DNA: TGTGCCAGCAGCAGAGGGACAGATAGCAATCAGCCCCAGCATTTT; CDR3 protein: CASSRGTDSNQPQHF
V gene: TRBV4-1; clone size: -; J gene: TRBJ1-2; D gene: -; CDR3 DNA: TGCGCCAGCAGCCAAGGGTTTCGGGGAGACGGCTACACCTTC; CDR3 protein: CASSQGFRGDGYTF
V gene: TRBV12-5; clone size: -; J gene: TRBJ2-1; D gene: -; CDR3 DNA: TGTGCTAGTGGGATAGCAGATCTTTCCAAATACAATGAGCAGTTCTTC; CDR3 protein: CASGIADLSKYNEQFF
V gene: TRBV18; clone size: -; J gene: TRBJ1-2; D gene: -; CDR3 DNA: TGTGCCAGCTCACCGGAGGGACTTGGCTATGGCTACACCTTC; CDR3 protein: CASSPEGLGYGYTF